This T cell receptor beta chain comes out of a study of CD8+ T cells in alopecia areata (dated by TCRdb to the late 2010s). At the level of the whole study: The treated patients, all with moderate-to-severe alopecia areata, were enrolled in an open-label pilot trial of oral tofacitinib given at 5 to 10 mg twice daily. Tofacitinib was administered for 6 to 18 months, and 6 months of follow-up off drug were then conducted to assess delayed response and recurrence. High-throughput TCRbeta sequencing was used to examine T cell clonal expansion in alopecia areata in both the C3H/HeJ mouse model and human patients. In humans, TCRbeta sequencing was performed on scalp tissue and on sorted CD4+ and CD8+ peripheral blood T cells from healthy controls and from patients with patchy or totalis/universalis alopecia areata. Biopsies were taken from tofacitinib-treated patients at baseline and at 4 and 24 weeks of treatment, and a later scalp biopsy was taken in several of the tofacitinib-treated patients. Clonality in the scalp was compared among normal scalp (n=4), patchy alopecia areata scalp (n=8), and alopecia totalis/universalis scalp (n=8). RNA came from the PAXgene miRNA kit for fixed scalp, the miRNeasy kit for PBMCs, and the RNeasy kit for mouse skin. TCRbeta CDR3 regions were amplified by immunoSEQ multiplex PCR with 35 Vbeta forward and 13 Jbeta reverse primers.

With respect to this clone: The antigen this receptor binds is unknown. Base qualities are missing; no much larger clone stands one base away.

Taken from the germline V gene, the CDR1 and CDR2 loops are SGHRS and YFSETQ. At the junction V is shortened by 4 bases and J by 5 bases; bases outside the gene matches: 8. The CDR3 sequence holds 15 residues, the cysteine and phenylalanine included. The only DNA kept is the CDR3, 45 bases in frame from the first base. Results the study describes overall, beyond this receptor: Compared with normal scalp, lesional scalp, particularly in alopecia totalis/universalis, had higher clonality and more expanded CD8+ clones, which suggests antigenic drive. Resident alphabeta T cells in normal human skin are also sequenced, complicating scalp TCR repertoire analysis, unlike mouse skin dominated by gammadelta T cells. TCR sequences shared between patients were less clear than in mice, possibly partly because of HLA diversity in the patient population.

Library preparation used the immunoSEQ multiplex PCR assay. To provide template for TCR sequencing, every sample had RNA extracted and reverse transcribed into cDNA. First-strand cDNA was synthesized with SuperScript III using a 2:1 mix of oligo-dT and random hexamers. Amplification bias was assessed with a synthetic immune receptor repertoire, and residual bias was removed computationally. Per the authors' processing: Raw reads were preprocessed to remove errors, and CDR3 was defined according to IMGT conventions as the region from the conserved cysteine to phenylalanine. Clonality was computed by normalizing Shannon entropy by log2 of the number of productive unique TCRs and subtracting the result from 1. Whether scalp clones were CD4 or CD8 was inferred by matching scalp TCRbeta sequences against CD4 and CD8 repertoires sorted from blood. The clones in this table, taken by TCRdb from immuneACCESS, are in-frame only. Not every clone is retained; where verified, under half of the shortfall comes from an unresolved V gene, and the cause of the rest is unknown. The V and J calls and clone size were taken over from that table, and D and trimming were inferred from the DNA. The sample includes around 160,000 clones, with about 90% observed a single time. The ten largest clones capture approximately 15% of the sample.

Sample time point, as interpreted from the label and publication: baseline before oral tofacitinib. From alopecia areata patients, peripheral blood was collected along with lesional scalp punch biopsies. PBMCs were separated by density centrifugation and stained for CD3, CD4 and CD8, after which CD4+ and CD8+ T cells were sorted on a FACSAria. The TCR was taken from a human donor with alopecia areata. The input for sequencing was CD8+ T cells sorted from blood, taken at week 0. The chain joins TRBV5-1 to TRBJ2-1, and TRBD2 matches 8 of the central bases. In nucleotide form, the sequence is TGCGCCAGCAGCCCCGGGACTAGGTGGGACAATGAGCAGTTCTTC. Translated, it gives CASSPGTRWDNEQFF.